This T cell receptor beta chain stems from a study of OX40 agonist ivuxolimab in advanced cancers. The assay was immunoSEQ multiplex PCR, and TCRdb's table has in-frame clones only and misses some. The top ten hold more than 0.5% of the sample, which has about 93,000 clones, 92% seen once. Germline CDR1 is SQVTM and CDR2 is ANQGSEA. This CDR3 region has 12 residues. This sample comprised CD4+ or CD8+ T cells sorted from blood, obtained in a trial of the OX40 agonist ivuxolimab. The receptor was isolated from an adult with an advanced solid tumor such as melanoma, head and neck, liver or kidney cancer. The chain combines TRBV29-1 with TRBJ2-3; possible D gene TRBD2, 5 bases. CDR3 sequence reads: CTIFAREGTQYF. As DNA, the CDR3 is TGCACCATCTTTGCGAGGGAAGGTACGCAGTATTTT.